This T cell receptor beta chain was identified during a study of T-cell reconstitution after alpha-beta-depleted transplantation in children. This clonotype was counted many times. Its antigen remains unidentified. V trimming: 4 bases; J trimming: 3 bases; junction bases outside the gene matches: 7. This CDR3 contains 15 residues. CDR1 is SGHRS and CDR2 is YFSETQ in the germline V gene. General observations from the study: Alpha-beta T cells present about two months after transplant were reported to originate from several hundred expanded graft clones. Newly made T cells mostly supplied T-cell counts and diversity one year after transplant. Surviving recipient T cells and intrathymic progenitors accounted for some patients' high TCRbeta diversity at day 60.

TCRbeta library preparation incorporated unique molecular identifiers. Using its own MiXCR run on the PCR reads, TCRdb lists one record per CDR3 protein. The sample shows under 20,000 distinct CDR3 sequences, 10% to 15% of them seen only once. The chain is built from TRBV5-1 and TRBJ2-7; TRBD2 agrees at 10 bases. The sequencing used PBMCs, mostly from graft donor cells, collected 60 days after TCRalphabeta/CD19-depleted stem cell transplant. This receptor was obtained from a female patient aged 2 to 10 who had a stem cell transplant for congenital amegakaryocytic thrombocytopenia, so the T cells may come from the graft donor. CDR3 coding DNA: TGCGCCAGCAGCGGAAGTCTAGCGGGAGACTACGAGCAGTACTTC. This codes for CASSGSLAGDYEQYF.